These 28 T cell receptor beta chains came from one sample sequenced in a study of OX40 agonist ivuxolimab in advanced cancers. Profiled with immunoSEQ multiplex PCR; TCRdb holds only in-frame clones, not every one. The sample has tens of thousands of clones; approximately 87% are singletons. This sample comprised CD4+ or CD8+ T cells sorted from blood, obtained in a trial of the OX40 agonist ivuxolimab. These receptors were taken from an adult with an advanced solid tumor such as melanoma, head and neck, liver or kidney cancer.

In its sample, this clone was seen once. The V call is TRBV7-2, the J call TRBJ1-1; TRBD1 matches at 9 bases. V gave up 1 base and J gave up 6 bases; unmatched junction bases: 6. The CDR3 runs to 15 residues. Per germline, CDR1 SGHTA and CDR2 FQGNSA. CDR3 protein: CASSLEGTGYSEAFF. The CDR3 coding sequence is TGTGCCAGCAGCTTAGAGGGGACAGGGTATTCTGAAGCTTTCTTT.

CDR3 DNA: TGTGCCAGTAACTCCGGGACTAGCGGGAGTTTCAACGAGCAGTACTTC. Amino acid sequence: CASNSGTSGSFNEQYF. The chain recombines TRBV19 with TRBJ2-7; 14 positions match TRBD2. The CDR3 sequence is 16 residues long. After removal of 7 bases from V and 5 bases from J, the junction contained 10 bases not matched to a gene. Germline V CDR1 and CDR2: LNHDA, SQIVND (reference sequence).

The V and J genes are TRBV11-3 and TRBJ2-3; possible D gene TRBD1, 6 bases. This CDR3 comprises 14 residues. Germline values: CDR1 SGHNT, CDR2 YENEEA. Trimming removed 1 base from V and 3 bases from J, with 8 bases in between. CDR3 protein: CASSLGTGTDTQYF. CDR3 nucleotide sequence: TGTGCCAGCAGCTTAGGCACAGGGACAGATACGCAGTATTTT.

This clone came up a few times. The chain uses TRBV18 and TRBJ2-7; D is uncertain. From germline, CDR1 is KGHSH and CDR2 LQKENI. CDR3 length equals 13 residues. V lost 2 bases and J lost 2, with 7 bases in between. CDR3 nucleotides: TGTGCCAGCTCACCAACACAGACCTACGAGCAGTACTTC. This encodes CASSPTQTYEQYF. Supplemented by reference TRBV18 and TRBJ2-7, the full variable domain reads NAGVMQNPRHLVRRRGQEARLRCSPMKGHSHVYWYRQLPEEGLKFMVYLQKENIIDESGMPKERFSAEFPKEGPSILRIQQVVRGDSAAYFCASSPTQTYEQYFGPGTRLTVT.

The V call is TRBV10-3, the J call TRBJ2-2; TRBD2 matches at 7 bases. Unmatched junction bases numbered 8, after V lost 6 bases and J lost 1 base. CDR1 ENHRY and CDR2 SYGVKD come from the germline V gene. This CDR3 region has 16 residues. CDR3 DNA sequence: TGTGCCATCAGCCAAAAAGAGCGGGGGAACACCGGGGAGCTGTTTTTT. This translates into CAISQKERGNTGELFF.

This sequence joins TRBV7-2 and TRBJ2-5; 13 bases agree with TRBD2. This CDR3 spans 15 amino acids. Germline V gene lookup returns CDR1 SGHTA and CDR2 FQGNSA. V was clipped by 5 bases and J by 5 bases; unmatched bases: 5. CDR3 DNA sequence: TGTGCCAGCAGCCCGGGACTAGCGGGGCTGGAGACCCAGTACTTC. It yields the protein CASSPGLAGLETQYF.

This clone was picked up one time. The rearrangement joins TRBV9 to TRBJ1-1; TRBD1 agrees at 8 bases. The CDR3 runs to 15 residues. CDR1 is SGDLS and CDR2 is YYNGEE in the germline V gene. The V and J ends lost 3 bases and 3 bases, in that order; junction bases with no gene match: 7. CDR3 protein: CASSARTGWDTEAFF. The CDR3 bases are TGTGCCAGCAGCGCCAGGACAGGGTGGGACACTGAAGCTTTCTTT.

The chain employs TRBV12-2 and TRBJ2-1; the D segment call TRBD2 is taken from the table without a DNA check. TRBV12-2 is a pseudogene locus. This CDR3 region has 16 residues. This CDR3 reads CASRLSPGLRGNEQFF. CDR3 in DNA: TGTGCAAGTCGCTTATCTCCGGGACTACGGGGCAATGAGCAGTTCTTC.

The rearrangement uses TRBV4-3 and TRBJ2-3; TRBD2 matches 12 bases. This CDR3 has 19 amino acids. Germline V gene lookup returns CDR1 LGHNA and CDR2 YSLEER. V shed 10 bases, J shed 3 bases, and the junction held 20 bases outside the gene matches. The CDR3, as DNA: TGCGCCACCCCCCCGGGACAGAGTCTAGCGGGAGGGCCGACAGATACGCAGTATTTT. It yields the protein CATPPGQSLAGGPTDTQYF.

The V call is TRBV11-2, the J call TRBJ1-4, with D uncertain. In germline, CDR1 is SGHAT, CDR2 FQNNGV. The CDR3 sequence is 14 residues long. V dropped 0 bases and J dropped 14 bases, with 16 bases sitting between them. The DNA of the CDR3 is TGTGCCAGCAGCTTAGATCAGCGAGGCCGCATCCTGTTTTTT. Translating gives CASSLDQRGRILFF. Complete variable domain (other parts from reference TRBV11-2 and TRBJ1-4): EAGVAQSPRYKIIEKRQSVAFWCNPISGHATLYWYQQILGQGPKLLIQFQNNGVVDDSQLPKDRFSAERLKGVDSTLKIQPAKLEDSAVYLCASSLDQRGRILFFGSGTQLSVL.

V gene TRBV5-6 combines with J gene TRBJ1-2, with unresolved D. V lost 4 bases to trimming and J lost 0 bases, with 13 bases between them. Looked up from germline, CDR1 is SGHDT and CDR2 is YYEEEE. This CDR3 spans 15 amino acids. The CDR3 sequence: CASSLGGPTNYGYTF. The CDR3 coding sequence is TGTGCCAGCAGCCTGGGCGGACCAACTAACTATGGCTACACCTTC. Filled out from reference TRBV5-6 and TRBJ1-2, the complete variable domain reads DAGVTQSPTHLIKTRGQQVTLRCSPKSGHDTVSWYQQALGQGPQFIFQYYEEEERQRGNFPDRFSGHQFPNYSSELNVNALLLGDSALYLCASSLGGPTNYGYTFGSGTRLTVV.

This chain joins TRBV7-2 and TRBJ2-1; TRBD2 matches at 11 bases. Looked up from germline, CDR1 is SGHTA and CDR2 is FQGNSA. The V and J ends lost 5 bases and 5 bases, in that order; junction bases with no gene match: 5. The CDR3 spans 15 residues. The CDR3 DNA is TGTGCCAGCAGCATAGGACTAGCGGGCAACAATGAGCAGTTCTTC. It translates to CASSIGLAGNNEQFF.

The CDR3 DNA is TGTGCCAGCAGCTTGGGAGCTGGGGAGACCCAGTACTTC. It yields the protein CASSLGAGETQYF. The chain uses TRBV5-4 and TRBJ2-5; D gene ambiguous. The germline gives CDR1 SGHNT, CDR2 YYREEE (reference sequence). The V end lost 0 bases, the J end lost 5 bases, and 8 bases lay between the germline ends. CDR3 length: 13 residues.

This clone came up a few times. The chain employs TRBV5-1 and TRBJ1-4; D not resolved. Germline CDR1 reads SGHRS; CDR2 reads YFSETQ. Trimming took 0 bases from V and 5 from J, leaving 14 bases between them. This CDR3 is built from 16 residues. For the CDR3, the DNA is TGCGCCAGCAGCTTGGCCTACCGACGGTCAAATGAAAAACTGTTTTTT. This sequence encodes CASSLAYRRSNEKLFF.

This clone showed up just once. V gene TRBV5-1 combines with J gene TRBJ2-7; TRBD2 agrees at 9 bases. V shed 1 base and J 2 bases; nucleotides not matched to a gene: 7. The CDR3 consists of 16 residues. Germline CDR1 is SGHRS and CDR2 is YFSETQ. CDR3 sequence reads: CASSLNLAGAAYEQYF. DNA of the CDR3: TGCGCCAGCAGCTTGAATTTAGCGGGAGCAGCCTACGAGCAGTACTTC.

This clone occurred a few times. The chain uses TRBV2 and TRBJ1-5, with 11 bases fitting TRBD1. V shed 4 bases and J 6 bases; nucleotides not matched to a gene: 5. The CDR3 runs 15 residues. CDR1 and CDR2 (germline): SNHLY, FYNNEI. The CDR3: CASSVGTGGGQPQHF. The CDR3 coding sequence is TGTGCCAGCAGTGTGGGGACAGGGGGAGGTCAGCCCCAGCATTTT.

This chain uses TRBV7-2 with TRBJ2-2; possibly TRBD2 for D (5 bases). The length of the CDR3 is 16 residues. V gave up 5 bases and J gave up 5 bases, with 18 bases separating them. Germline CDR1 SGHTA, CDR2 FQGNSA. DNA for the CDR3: TGTGCCAGCAGCCCCTGGCGCCCGAGAGGGACCGGGGAGCTGTTTTTT. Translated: CASSPWRPRGTGELFF.

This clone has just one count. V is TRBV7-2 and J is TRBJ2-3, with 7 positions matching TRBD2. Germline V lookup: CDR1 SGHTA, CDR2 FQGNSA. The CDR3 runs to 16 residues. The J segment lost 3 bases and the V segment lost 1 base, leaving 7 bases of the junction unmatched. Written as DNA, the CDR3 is TGTGCCAGCAGCTTAGAGGCGGGAGTGGTTACAGATACGCAGTATTTT. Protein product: CASSLEAGVVTDTQYF.

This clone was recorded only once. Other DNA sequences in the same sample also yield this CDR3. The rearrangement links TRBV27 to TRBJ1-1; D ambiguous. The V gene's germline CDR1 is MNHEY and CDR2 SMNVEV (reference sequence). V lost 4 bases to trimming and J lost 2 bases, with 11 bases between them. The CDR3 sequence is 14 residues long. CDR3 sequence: CASSWGGPNTEAFF. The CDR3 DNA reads TGTGCCAGCAGTTGGGGAGGGCCCAACACTGAAGCTTTCTTT.

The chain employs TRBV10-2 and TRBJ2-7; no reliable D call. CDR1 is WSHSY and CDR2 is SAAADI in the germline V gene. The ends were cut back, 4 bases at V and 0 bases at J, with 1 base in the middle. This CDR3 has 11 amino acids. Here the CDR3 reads CASSASYEQYF. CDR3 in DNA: TGCGCCAGCAGTGCCTCCTACGAGCAGTACTTC.

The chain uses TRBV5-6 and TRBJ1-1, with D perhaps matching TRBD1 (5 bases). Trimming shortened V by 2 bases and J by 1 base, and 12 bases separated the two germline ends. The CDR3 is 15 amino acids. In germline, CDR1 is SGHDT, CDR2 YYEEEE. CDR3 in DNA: TGTGCCAGCAGCTTCTCCGGACAAGCGAACACTGAAGCTTTCTTT. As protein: CASSFSGQANTEAFF.

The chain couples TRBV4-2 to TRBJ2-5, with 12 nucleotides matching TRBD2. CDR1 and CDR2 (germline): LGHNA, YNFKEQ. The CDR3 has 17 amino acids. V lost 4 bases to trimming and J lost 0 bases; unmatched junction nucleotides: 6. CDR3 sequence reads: CASSLHTSGGYQETQYF. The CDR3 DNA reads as TGTGCCAGCAGCCTACATACTAGCGGGGGGTACCAAGAGACCCAGTACTTC.

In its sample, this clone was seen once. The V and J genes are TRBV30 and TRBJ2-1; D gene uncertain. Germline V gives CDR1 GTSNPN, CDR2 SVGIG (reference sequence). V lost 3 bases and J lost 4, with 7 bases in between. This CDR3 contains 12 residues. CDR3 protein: CAWRTGYNEQFF. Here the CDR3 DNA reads TGTGCCTGGAGGACCGGGTACAATGAGCAGTTCTTC. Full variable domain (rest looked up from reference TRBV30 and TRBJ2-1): SQTIHQWPATLVQPVGSPLSLECTVEGTSNPNLYWYRQAAGRGLQLLFYSVGIGQISSEVPQNLSASRPQDRQFILSSKKLLLSDSGFYLCAWRTGYNEQFFGPGTRLTVL.

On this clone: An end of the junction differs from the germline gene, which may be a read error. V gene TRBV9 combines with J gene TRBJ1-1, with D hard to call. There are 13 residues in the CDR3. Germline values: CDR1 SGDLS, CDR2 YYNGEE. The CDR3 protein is CASTVPRNTEAFF. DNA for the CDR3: TGTGCCAGCACCGTACCTCGAAACACTGAAGCTTTCTTT.

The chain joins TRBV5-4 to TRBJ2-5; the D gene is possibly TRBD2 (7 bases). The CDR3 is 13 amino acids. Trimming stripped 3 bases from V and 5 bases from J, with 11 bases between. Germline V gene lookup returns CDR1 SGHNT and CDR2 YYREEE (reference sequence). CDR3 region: CASSYREGETQYF. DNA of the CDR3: TGTGCCAGCAGCTACAGGGAGGGGGAGACCCAGTACTTC.

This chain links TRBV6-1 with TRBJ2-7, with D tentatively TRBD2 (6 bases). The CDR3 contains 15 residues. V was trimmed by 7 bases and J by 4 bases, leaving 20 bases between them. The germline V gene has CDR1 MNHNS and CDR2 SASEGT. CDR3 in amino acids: CASTPAGRSRYEQYF. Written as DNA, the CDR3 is TGTGCCAGCACTCCTGCGGGAAGGTCTCGTTACGAGCAGTACTTC.

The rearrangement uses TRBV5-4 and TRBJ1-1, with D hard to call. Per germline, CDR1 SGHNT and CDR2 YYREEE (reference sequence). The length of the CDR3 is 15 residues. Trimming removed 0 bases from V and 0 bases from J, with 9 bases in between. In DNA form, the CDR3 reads TGTGCCAGCAGCTTGGAACAGTACATGAACACTGAAGCTTTCTTT. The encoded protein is CASSLEQYMNTEAFF.

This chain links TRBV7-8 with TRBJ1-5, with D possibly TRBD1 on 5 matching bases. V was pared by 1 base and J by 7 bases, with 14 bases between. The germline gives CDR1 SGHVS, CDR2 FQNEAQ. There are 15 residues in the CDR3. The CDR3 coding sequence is TGTGCCAGCAGCTTAGTTGGGGGGGATAGGCAGCCCCAGCATTTT. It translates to CASSLVGGDRQPQHF. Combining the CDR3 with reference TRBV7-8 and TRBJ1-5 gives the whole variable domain GAGVSQSPRYKVAKRGQDVALRCDPISGHVSLFWYQQALGQGPEFLTYFQNEAQLDKSGLPSDRFFAERPEGSVSTLKIQRTQQEDSAVYLCASSLVGGDRQPQHFGDGTRLSIL.